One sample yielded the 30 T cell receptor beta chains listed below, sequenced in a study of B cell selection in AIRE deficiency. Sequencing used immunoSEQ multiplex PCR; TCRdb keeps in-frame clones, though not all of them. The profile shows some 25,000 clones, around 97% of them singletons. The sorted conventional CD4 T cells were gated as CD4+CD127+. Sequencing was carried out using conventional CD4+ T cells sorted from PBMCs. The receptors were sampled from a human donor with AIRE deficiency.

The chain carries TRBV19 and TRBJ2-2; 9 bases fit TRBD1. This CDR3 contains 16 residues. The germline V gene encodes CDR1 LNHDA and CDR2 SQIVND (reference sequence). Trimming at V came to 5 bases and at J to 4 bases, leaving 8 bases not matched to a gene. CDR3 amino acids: CASSATGGAGTGELFF. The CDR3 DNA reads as TGTGCCAGTAGTGCAACAGGGGGCGCGGGCACCGGGGAGCTGTTTTTT.

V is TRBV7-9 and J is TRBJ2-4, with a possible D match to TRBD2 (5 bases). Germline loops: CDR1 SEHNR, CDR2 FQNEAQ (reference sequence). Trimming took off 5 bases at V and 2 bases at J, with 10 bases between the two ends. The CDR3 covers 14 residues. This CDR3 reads CASSLGGTKNIQYF. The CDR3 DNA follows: TGTGCCAGCAGCCTAGGAGGAACCAAAAACATTCAGTACTTC.

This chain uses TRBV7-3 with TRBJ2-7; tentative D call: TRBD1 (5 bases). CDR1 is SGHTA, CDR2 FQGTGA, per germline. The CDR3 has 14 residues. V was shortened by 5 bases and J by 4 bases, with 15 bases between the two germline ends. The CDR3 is CASSQDILTYEQYF. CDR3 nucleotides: TGTGCCAGCAGCCAGGACATACTTACTTACGAGCAGTACTTC.

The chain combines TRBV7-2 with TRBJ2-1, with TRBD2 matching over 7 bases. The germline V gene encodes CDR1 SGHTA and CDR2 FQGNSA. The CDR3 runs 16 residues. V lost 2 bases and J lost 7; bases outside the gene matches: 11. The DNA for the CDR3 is TGTGCCAGCAGCTTAACGAGGACTAGTTTCTGGAATGAGCAGTTCTTC. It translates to CASSLTRTSFWNEQFF.

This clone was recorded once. The CDR3 DNA sequence: TGTGCCAGCAGAGTAGGGACAGGGGGGAGGGAAAAACTGTTTTTT. Its translation: CASRVGTGGREKLFF. This rearrangement joins TRBV28 to TRBJ1-4, with 11 bases aligning to TRBD1. V lost 6 bases and J lost 8; bases outside the gene matches: 8. This CDR3 has 15 amino acids. Germline V gene data show CDR1 as MDHEN and CDR2 as SYDVKM.

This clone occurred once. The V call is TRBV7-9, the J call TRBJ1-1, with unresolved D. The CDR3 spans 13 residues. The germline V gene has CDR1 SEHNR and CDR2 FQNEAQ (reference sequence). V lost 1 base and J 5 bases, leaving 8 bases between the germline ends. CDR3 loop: CASSLVVVTEAFF. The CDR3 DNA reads TGTGCCAGCAGCTTAGTGGTTGTAACTGAAGCTTTCTTT.

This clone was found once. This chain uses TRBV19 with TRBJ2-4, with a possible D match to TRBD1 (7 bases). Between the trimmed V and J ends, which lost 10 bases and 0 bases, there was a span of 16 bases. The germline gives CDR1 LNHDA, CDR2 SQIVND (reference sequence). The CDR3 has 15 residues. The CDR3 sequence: CATRDSGLAKNIQYF. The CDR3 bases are TGTGCCACCCGGGACAGCGGGTTAGCCAAAAACATTCAGTACTTC. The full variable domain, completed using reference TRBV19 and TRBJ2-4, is DGGITQSPKYLFRKEGQNVTLSCEQNLNHDAMYWYRQDPGQGLRLIYYSQIVNDFQKGDIAEGYSVSREKKESFPLTVTSAQKNPTAFYLCATRDSGLAKNIQYFGAGTRLSVL.

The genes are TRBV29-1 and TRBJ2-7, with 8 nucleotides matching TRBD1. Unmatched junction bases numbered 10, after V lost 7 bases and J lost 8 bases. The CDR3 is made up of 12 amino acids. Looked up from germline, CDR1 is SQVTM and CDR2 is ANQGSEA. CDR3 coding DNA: TGCAGCGGTGGACAGGGCGAGGGTCAGCAGTACTTC. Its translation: CSGGQGEGQQYF.

CDR3 in DNA: TGTGCCATCAGAACAGGGGCCAATCAGCCCCAGCATTTT. It translates to CAIRTGANQPQHF. V is TRBV10-3 and J is TRBJ1-5; TRBD1 agrees at 7 bases. The germline V gene encodes CDR1 ENHRY and CDR2 SYGVKD. The CDR3 spans 13 residues. J was trimmed by 3 bases and V by 6 bases; bases with no gene match: 2.

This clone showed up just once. The CDR3 sequence: CASSTPPGPRSGANVLTF. Here the CDR3 DNA reads TGTGCCAGTAGTACCCCGCCGGGGCCCCGCTCTGGGGCCAACGTCCTGACTTTC. The rearrangement joins TRBV19 to TRBJ2-6, with D perhaps TRBD1 or TRBD2 (5 bases each). The CDR3 loop spans 18 amino acids. Germline assignment: CDR1 LNHDA and CDR2 SQIVND (reference sequence). Trimming took off 4 bases at V and 0 bases at J, with 16 bases between the two ends.

CDR3 DNA sequence: TGTGCCAGCACCACCCCTCCCGTTCGAGAGCAGTTCTTC. Translation gives CASTTPPVREQFF. The chain carries TRBV11-1 and TRBJ2-1; no definite D call. Germline lookup yields CDR1 SGHAT and CDR2 FQDESV (reference sequence). CDR3 length: 13 residues. The V end lost 7 bases, the J end lost 10 bases, and 17 bases lay between the germline ends.

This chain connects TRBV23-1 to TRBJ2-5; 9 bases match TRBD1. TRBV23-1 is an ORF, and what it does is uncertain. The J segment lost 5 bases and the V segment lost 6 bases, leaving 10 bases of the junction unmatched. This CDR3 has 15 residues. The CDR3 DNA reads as TGCGCCAGCAGCACGGGTACAGGGGGCAAGGAGACCCAGTACTTC. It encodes CASSTGTGGKETQYF.

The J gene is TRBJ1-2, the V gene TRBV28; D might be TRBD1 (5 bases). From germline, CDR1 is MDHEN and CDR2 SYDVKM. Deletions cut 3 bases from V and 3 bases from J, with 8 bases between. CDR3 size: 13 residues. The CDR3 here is CASSLGEHYGYTF. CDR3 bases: TGTGCCAGCAGTTTGGGGGAGCACTATGGCTACACCTTC.

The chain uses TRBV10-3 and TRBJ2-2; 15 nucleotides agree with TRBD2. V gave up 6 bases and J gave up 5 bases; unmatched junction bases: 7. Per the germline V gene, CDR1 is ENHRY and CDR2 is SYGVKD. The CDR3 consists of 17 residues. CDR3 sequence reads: CAISLLGLAGGTGELFF. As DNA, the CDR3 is TGTGCCATCAGCCTGCTGGGACTAGCGGGAGGAACCGGGGAGCTGTTTTTT.

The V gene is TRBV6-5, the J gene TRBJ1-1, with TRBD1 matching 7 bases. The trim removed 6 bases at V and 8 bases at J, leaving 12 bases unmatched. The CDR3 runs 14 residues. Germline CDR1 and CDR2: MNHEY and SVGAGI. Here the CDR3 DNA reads TGTGCCAGCAGACCAGACAGGGCCATACAAGAAGCTTTCTTT. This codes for CASRPDRAIQEAFF.

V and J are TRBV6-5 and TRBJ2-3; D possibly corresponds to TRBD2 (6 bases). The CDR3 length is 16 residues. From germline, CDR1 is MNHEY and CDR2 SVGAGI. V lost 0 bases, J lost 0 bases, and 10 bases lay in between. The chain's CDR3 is CASSYSWSGSTDTQYF. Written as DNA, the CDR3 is TGTGCCAGCAGTTACTCATGGAGCGGGAGCACAGATACGCAGTATTTT.

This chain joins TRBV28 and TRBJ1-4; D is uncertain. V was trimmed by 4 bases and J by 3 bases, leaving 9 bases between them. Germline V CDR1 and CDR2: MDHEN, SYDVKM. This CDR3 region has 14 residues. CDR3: CASSSTVPNEKLFF. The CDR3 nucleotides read TGTGCCAGCAGTTCCACGGTTCCTAATGAAAAACTGTTTTTT.

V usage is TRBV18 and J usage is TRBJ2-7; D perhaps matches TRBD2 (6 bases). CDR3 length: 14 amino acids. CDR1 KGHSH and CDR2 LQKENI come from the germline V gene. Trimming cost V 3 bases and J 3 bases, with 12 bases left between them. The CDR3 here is CASSPPGLVYEQYF. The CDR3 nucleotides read TGTGCCAGCTCACCCCCGGGACTCGTCTACGAGCAGTACTTC.

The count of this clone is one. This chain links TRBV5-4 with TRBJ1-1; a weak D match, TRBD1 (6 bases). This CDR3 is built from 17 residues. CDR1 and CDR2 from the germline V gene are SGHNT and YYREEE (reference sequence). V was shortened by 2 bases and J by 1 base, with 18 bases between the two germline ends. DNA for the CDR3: TGTGCCAGCAGCTTCGGGGGGCGGGCCGGGGAGAACACTGAAGCTTTCTTT. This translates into CASSFGGRAGENTEAFF. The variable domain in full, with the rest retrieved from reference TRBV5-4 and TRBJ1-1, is ETGVTQSPTHLIKTRGQQVTLRCSSQSGHNTVSWYQQALGQGPQFIFQYYREEENGRGNFPPRFSGLQFPNYSSELNVNALELDDSALYLCASSFGGRAGENTEAFFGQGTRLTVV.

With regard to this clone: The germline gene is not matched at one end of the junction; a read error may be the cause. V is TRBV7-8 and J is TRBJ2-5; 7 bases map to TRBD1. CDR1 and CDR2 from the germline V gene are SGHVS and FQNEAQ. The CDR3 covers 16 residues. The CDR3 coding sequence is TGTGCCAGCAGCCATAGAACGACGGGACAGCAAGAGACCCAGCACTTC. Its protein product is CASSHRTTGQQETQHF.

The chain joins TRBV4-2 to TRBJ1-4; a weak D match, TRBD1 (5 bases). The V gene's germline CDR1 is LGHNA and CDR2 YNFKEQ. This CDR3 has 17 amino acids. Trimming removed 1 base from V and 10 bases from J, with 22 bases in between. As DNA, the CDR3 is TGTGCCAGCAGCCAAGTCCTATCTGGACCCCAGGGCCCAAAACTGTTTTTT. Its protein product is CASSQVLSGPQGPKLFF.

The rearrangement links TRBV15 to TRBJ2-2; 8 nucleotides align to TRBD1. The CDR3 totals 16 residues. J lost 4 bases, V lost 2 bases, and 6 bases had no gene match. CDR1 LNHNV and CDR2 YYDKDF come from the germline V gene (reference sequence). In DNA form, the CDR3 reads TGTGCCACCAGCAGACTGAGGACAGGGTCCACCGGGGAGCTGTTTTTT. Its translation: CATSRLRTGSTGELFF.

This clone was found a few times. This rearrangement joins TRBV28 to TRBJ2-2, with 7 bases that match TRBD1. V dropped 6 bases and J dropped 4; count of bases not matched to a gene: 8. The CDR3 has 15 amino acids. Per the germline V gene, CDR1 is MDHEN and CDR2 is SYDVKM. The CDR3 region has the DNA TGTGCCAGCAGACCGACAGGGTTGTCCACCGGGGAGCTGTTTTTT. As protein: CASRPTGLSTGELFF.

CDR3 region: CASSLVRASGANVLTF. CDR3 DNA sequence: TGTGCCAGCAGCTTAGTCCGGGCCTCTGGGGCCAACGTCCTGACTTTC. V usage is TRBV11-1 and J usage is TRBJ2-6; D unclear. Trimming pared 1 base from V and 0 bases from J, leaving 7 bases between. The CDR3 is 16 amino acids. CDR1 is SGHAT and CDR2 is FQDESV in the germline V gene (reference sequence).

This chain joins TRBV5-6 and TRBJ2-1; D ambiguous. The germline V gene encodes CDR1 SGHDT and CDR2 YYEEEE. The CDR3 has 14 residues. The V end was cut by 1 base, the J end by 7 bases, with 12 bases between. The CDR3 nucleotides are TGTGCCAGCAGCTTGCGTAGGGTAGTGAATGAGCAGTTCTTC. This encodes CASSLRRVVNEQFF.

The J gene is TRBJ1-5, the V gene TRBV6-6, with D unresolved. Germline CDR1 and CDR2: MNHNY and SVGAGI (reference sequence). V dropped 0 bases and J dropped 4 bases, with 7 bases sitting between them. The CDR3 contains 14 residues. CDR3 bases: TGTGCCAGCAGTTACTCGAAAAGTAATCAGCCCCAGCATTTT. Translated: CASSYSKSNQPQHF.

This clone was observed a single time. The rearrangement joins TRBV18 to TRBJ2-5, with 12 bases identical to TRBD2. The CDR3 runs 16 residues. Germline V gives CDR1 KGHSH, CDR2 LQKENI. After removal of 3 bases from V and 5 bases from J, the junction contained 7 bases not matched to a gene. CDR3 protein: CASSPLAGGPGETQYF. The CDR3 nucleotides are TGTGCCAGCTCACCCCTAGCGGGAGGGCCGGGCGAGACCCAGTACTTC.

The CDR3 reads CASSYTPEGPEQYF. CDR3 nucleotide sequence: TGTGCCAGCAGTTACACCCCGGAGGGGCCCGAGCAGTACTTC. V gene TRBV6-5 combines with J gene TRBJ2-7, with D possibly being TRBD2 (6 bases). The germline CDR1 and CDR2 sequences are MNHEY and SVGAGI. The CDR3 runs 14 residues. Trimming left V 2 bases short and J 6 bases short, with 14 bases between.

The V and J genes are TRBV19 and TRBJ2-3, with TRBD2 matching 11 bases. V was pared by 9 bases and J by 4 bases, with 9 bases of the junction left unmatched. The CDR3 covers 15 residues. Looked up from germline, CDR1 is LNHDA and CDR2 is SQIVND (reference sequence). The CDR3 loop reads CASTRSGRAADTQYF. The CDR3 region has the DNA TGTGCCAGCACTCGTAGCGGGAGGGCCGCAGATACGCAGTATTTT.

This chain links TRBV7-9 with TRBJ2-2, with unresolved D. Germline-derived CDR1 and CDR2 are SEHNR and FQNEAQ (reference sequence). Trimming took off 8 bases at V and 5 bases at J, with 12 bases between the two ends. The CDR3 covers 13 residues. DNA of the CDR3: TGTGCCAGCCCAGCCCACGGAACCGGGGAGCTGTTTTTT. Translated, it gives CASPAHGTGELFF.